This note documents a single T cell receptor beta chain sequence. The antigen it binds to is not known. No base quality values were provided; no much bigger clone lies one nucleotide off. This specimen belongs to a study of technical replicates of blood from a few donors (dated by TCRdb to 2016 to 2017). V and J are truncated by 2 bases and 8 bases respectively, leaving an intervening sequence of 16 bases. The CDR3 has 15 amino acids, counting the end cysteine and phenylalanine. Only the CDR3 portion is preserved as DNA: 45 bases, with reading frame beginning at the first base. From the germline V gene, CDR1 is SNHLY and CDR2 is FYNNEI. The library relied on the immunoSEQ multiplex PCR assay. TCRdb's version of the immuneACCESS table is confined to in-frame rearrangements and falls short of the full clone set. An unresolved V gene accounts for under half of the shortfall where checked; the remainder is of unknown origin. The sample records 75,000 to 100,000 clones, 85% to 95% of which are singletons. Roughly 0.25% of the sample belongs to the ten largest clones.

This TCR derives from a human donor in good health. The sequenced material came from T cells isolated from PBMCs. The receptor chain draws on TRBV2 and TRBJ2-1; the D region possibly corresponds to TRBD2 (6 bases align). The sequenced DNA: TGTGCCAGCAGTGAATCGGCGGGGACTGTCGATGAGCAGTTCTTC. This encodes CASSESAGTVDEQFF.